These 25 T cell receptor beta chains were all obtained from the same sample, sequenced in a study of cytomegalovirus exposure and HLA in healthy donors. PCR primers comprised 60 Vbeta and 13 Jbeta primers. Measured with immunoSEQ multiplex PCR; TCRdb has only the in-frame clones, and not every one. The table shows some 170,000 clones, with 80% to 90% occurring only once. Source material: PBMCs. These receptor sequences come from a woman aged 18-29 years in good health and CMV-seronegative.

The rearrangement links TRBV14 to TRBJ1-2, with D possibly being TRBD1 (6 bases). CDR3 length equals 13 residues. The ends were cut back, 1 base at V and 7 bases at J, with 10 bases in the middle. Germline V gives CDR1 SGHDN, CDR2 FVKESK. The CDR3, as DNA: TGTGCCAGCAGCCAAGCCAGGGGAAGTGGCTACACCTTC. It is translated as CASSQARGSGYTF.

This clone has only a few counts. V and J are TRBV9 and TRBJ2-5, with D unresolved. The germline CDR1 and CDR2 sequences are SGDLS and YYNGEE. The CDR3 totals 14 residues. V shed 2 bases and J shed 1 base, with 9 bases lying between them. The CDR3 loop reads CASSVSISQETQYF. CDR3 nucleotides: TGTGCCAGCAGCGTCAGTATCTCCCAAGAGACCCAGTACTTC.

The CDR3 reads CASSPGTGSGYEQYF. The CDR3 DNA reads TGTGCCAGCAGCCCCGGGACAGGGTCGGGCTACGAGCAGTACTTC. V usage is TRBV27 and J usage is TRBJ2-7; 9 bases fit TRBD1. From germline, CDR1 is MNHEY and CDR2 SMNVEV (reference sequence). Trimming cost V 6 bases and J 3 bases; bases outside gene matches: 9. The CDR3 is 15 residues long.

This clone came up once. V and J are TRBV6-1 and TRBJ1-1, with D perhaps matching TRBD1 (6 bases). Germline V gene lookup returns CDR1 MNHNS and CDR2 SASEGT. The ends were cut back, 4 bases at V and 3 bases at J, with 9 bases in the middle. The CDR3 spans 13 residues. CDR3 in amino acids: CASSVQGYTEAFF. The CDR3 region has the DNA TGTGCCAGCAGTGTACAGGGCTACACTGAAGCTTTCTTT.

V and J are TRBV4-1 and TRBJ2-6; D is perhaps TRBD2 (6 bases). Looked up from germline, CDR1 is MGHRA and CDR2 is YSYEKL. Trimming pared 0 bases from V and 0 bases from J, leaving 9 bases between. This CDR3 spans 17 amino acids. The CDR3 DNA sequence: TGCGCCAGCAGCCAAGATCGGGACTTCTCTGGGGCCAACGTCCTGACTTTC. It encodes CASSQDRDFSGANVLTF.

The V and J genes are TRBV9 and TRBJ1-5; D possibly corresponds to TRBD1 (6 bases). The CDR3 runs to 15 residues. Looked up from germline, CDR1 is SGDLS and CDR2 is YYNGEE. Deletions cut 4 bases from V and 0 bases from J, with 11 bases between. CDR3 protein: CASSRTDYSNQPQHF. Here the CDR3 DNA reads TGTGCCAGCAGCAGGACAGACTATAGCAATCAGCCCCAGCATTTT.

CDR3 amino acids: CASFKGLTMNTEAFF. For the CDR3, the DNA is TGTGCCAGCTTCAAGGGGCTTACTATGAACACTGAAGCTTTCTTT. The J gene is TRBJ1-1, the V gene TRBV6-1; D is perhaps TRBD1 (5 bases). V shed 8 bases and J shed 0 bases, with 16 bases lying between them. The germline gives CDR1 MNHNS, CDR2 SASEGT. There are 15 residues in the CDR3.

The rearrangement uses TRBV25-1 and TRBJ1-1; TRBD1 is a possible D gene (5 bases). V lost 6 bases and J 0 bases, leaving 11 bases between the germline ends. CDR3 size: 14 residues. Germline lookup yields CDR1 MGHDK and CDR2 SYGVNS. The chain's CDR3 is CASSPTVMNTEAFF. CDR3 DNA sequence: TGTGCCAGCAGCCCGACAGTCATGAACACTGAAGCTTTCTTT.

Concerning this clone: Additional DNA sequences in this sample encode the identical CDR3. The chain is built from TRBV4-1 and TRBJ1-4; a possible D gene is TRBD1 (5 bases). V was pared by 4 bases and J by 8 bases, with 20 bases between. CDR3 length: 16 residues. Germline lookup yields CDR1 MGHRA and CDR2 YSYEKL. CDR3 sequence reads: CASSPHPRGSGEKLFF. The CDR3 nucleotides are TGCGCCAGCAGCCCTCATCCACGGGGGTCGGGCGAAAAACTGTTTTTT.

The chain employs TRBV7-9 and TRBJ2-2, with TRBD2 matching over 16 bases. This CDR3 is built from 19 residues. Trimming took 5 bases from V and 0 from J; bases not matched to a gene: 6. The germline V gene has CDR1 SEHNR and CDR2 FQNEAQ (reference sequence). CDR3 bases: TGTGCCAGCAGCGGCTCCGGGACTAGCGGGGGGGCGAACACCGGGGAGCTGTTTTTT. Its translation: CASSGSGTSGGANTGELFF.

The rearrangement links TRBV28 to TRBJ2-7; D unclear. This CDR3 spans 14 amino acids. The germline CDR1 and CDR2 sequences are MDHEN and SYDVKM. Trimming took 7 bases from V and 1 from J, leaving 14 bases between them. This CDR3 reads CASTSDMLSYEQYF. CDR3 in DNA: TGTGCCAGCACCAGCGATATGTTATCCTACGAGCAGTACTTC.

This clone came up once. CDR3 loop: CASSSSSGGLETQYF. CDR3 sequence (DNA): TGTGCCAGCAGCTCTTCTAGCGGGGGACTAGAGACCCAGTACTTC. The V and J genes are TRBV7-9 and TRBJ2-5; 10 nucleotides align to TRBD2. The CDR3 extends over 15 amino acids. Germline V gene lookup returns CDR1 SEHNR and CDR2 FQNEAQ (reference sequence). Losses at the gene ends were 4 bases for V and 4 bases for J; bases not matched to a gene: 6.

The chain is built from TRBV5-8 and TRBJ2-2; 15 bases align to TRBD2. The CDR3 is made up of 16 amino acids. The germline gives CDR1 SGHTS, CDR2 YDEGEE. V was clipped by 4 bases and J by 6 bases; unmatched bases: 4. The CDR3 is CASSKGLAGGPGELFF. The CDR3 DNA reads TGTGCCAGCAGCAAAGGACTAGCGGGAGGGCCCGGGGAGCTGTTTTTT.

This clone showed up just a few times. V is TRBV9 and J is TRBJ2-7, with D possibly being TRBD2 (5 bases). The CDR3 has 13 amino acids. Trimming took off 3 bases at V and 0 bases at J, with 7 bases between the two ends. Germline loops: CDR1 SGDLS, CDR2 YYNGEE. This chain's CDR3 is CASSDGDSYEQYF. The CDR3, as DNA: TGTGCCAGCAGCGACGGGGACTCCTACGAGCAGTACTTC.

The CDR3 is CASSPRTGRGGETQYF. In nucleotides, the CDR3 is TGTGCCAGTAGTCCACGGACAGGGCGGGGGGGAGAGACCCAGTACTTC. This chain connects TRBV19 to TRBJ2-5; possibly TRBD2 for D (9 bases). V shed 5 bases and J shed 4 bases, with 20 bases lying between them. Germline CDR1 LNHDA, CDR2 SQIVND (reference sequence). This CDR3 is built from 16 residues.

The DNA for the CDR3 is TGTGCCAGCAGTGCAACCGGGACAGGGAGGCTCGAGCAGTACTTC. Translated, it gives CASSATGTGRLEQYF. The chain joins TRBV2 to TRBJ2-5, with 9 positions matching TRBD1. The DNA matches TRBJ2-7 better at its end, which makes the J call doubtful. This CDR3 has 15 residues. Germline values: CDR1 SNHLY, CDR2 FYNNEI.

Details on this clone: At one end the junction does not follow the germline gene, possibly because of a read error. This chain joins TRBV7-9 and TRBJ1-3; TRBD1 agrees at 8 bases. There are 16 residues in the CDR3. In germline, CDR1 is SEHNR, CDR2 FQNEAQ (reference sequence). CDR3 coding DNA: TGTTCCAGCAGCCAAACGACAGGGGTCGCTGGAAACACCATATATTTT. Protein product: CSSSQTTGVAGNTIYF.

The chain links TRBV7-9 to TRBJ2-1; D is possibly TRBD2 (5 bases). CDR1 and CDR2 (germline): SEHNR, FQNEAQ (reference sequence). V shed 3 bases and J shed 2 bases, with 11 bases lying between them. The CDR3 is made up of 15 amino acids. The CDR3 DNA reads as TGTGCCAGCAGCTTCCGGGGATCTACCTACAATGAGCAGTTCTTC. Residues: CASSFRGSTYNEQFF.

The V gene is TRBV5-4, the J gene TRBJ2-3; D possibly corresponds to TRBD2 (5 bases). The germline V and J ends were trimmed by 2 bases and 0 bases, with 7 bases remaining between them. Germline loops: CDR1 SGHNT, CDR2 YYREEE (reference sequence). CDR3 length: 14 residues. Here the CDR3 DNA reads TGTGCCAGCAGCTTAGGAGGCAGCACAGATACGCAGTATTTT. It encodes CASSLGGSTDTQYF.

CDR3 sequence reads: CASSQSQGGTDTQYF. The CDR3 DNA sequence: TGTGCCAGCAGCCAAAGCCAGGGTGGTACAGATACGCAGTATTTT. V is TRBV4-2 and J is TRBJ2-3; a weak D match, TRBD1 (5 bases). The ends were cut back, 2 bases at V and 3 bases at J, with 12 bases in the middle. Germline loops: CDR1 LGHNA, CDR2 YNFKEQ. This CDR3 is 15 amino acids long.

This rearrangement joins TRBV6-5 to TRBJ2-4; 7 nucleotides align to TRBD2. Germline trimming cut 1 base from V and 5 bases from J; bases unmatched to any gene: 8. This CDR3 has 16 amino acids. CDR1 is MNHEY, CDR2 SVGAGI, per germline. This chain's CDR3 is CASSYWTGGGENIQYF. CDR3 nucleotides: TGTGCCAGCAGTTACTGGACCGGGGGAGGGGAAAACATTCAGTACTTC.

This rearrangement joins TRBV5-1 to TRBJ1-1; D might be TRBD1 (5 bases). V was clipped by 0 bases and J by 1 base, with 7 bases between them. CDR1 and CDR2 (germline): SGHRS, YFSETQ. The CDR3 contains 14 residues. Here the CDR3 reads CASSLAGGNTEAFF. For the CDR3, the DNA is TGCGCCAGCAGCTTGGCGGGGGGGAACACTGAAGCTTTCTTT.

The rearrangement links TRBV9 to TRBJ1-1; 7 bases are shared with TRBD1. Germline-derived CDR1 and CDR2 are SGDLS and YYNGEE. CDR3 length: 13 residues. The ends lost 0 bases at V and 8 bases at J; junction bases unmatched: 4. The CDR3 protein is CASSVGGQSEAFF. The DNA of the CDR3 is TGTGCCAGCAGCGTAGGGGGACAGTCCGAAGCTTTCTTT.

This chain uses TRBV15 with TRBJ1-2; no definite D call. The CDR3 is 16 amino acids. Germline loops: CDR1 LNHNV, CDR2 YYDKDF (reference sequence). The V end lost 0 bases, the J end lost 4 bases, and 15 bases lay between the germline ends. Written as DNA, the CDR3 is TGTGCCACCAGCAGAGACCTGACAAGTGGCAGCTATGGCTACACCTTC. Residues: CATSRDLTSGSYGYTF.

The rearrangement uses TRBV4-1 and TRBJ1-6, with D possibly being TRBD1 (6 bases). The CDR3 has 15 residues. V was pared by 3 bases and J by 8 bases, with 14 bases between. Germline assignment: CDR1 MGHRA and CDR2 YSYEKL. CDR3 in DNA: TGCGCCAGCAGCCAGAAAGACAGGATGGATTCACCCCTCCACTTT. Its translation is CASSQKDRMDSPLHF.